Listed here are 24 T cell receptor beta chains from one sample, sequenced in a study of shared T cell receptors in the human thymus. The protocol was immunoSEQ multiplex PCR, while the TCRdb copy is restricted to in-frame clones and leaves out a portion. This table has roughly 660,000 clones, 88% appearing once. These data also formed part of another study, on human thymus T cells.

Sequences were obtained from thymocytes. The receptors come from a boy less than two years old with a congenital heart defect.

The V and J genes are TRBV2 and TRBJ2-7, with 7 bases aligning to TRBD2. V lost 2 bases, J lost 2 bases, and 6 bases stayed unmatched. Germline CDR1 SNHLY, CDR2 FYNNEI. This CDR3 region has 15 residues. The CDR3: CASSEWVAGPYEQYF. For the CDR3, the DNA is TGTGCCAGCAGTGAATGGGTAGCGGGCCCCTACGAGCAGTACTTC.

The CDR3 nucleotides read TGTGCCAGCACCCCACTAGCGGGCCTGTACGAGCAGTACTTC. It translates to CASTPLAGLYEQYF. The chain employs TRBV6-5 and TRBJ2-7, with 9 bases that match TRBD2. CDR1 and CDR2 (germline): MNHEY, SVGAGI. V was pared by 7 bases and J by 4 bases, with 8 bases of the junction left unmatched. This CDR3 has 14 residues.

The chain couples TRBV6-1 to TRBJ1-4; D may be TRBD1 (6 bases). V gave up 10 bases and J gave up 13 bases, with 16 bases separating them. This CDR3 comprises 11 residues. Germline CDR1 and CDR2: MNHNS and SASEGT. This chain's CDR3 is CAILGGRRLFF. The CDR3 DNA reads TGTGCCATCCTTGGGGGCCGTCGACTGTTTTTT.

The chain links TRBV7-2 to TRBJ2-7; tentative D call: TRBD2 (5 bases). The CDR3 totals 15 residues. With 3 bases removed from V and 8 bases from J, the gap between germline ends came to 20 bases. The germline V gene has CDR1 SGHTA and CDR2 FQGNSA. Here the CDR3 DNA reads TGTGCCAGCAGCTTGCGGGCCGAAGGGTGTTGGAAGCAGTACTTC. Protein product: CASSLRAEGCWKQYF. The full variable domain, rest sourced from reference TRBV7-2 and TRBJ2-7, is GAGVSQSPSNKVTEKGKDVELRCDPISGHTALYWYRQSLGQGLEFLIYFQGNSAPDKSGLPSDRFSAERTGGSVSTLTIQRTQQEDSAVYLCASSLRAEGCWKQYFGPGTRLTVT.

This chain connects TRBV27 to TRBJ1-2; 7 nucleotides line up with TRBD1. In germline, CDR1 is MNHEY, CDR2 SMNVEV (reference sequence). This CDR3 has 14 amino acids. J was trimmed by 2 bases and V by 5 bases; bases with no gene match: 5. The CDR3 DNA reads TGTGCCAGCAGTGCCCCGGGACAGAACTATGGCTACACCTTC. It encodes CASSAPGQNYGYTF.

CDR3 sequence (DNA): TGTGCCAGCAGCCCGGTTGACAGGGACTATGGCTACACCTTC. Residues: CASSPVDRDYGYTF. The genes are TRBV7-9 and TRBJ1-2; 7 bases line up with TRBD1. This CDR3 region has 14 residues. With V trimmed by 5 bases and J by 3 bases, 6 bases remained unmatched. CDR1 and CDR2 from the germline V gene are SEHNR and FQNEAQ (reference sequence).

This chain uses TRBV9 with TRBJ1-2; 8 bases are shared with TRBD1. The junction had 13 bases not matched to a gene; V was cut back by 1 base and J by 2 bases. The CDR3 has 18 residues. CDR1 and CDR2 from the germline V gene are SGDLS and YYNGEE. CDR3 protein: CASSVHPLVDRANYGYTF. As DNA, the CDR3 is TGTGCCAGCAGCGTACACCCTCTAGTGGACAGGGCAAACTATGGCTACACCTTC.

The V call is TRBV11-2, the J call TRBJ1-1, with TRBD1 matching 7 bases. V lost 5 bases to trimming and J lost 5 bases; unmatched junction nucleotides: 14. The V gene's germline CDR1 is SGHAT and CDR2 FQNNGV. The CDR3 is made up of 16 amino acids. CDR3 sequence reads: CASSLPYRGPGTEAFF. The CDR3 nucleotides are TGTGCCAGCAGCCTCCCCTACAGGGGCCCGGGGACTGAAGCTTTCTTT.

This clone was observed a single time. This chain joins TRBV27 and TRBJ2-3; TRBD1 agrees at 9 bases. Germline trimming cut 1 base from V and 2 bases from J; bases unmatched to any gene: 4. The CDR3 consists of 16 residues. CDR1 and CDR2 (germline): MNHEY, SMNVEV (reference sequence). This chain's CDR3 is CASSLFRTGATDTQYF. The CDR3 DNA reads TGTGCCAGCAGTTTATTCAGGACAGGGGCCACAGATACGCAGTATTTT.

On this clone itself: The junction departs from germline at one end; a sequencing error may be responsible. V is TRBV9 and J is TRBJ1-1; 9 bases fit TRBD1. Germline assignment: CDR1 SGDLS and CDR2 YYNGEE. CDR3 length: 15 residues. CDR3 residues: CASSPQTGGNAEAFF. The CDR3 coding sequence is TGTGCCAGCAGCCCACAGACAGGGGGGAACGCTGAAGCTTTCTTT.

V usage is TRBV4-1 and J usage is TRBJ1-1, with D perhaps TRBD1 (5 bases). Germline CDR1 is MGHRA and CDR2 is YSYEKL. This CDR3 is built from 15 residues. Trimming took 7 bases from V and 2 from J, leaving 17 bases between them. Here the CDR3 DNA reads TGCGCCAGCAAGCGTAGCGGGCAGGGCAACACTGAAGCTTTCTTT. The encoded protein is CASKRSGQGNTEAFF.

V and J are TRBV6-1 and TRBJ1-5; 9 bases fit TRBD1. Looked up from germline, CDR1 is MNHNS and CDR2 is SASEGT. The CDR3 runs 15 residues. V trimming: 6 bases; J trimming: 2 bases; junction bases outside the gene matches: 5. The CDR3 spells CASRRRDRGNQPQHF. The CDR3 DNA sequence: TGTGCCAGCAGGAGAAGGGACAGGGGCAATCAGCCCCAGCATTTT.

The chain uses TRBV5-6 and TRBJ2-7, with TRBD1 identical over 9 bases. Per the germline V gene, CDR1 is SGHDT and CDR2 is YYEEEE. The CDR3 runs 15 residues. The V and J ends lost 4 bases and 3 bases, in that order; junction bases with no gene match: 8. The CDR3 DNA reads TGTGCCAGCAGCGACGCCCCGGGACAGGGCTACGAGCAGTACTTC. This gives the protein CASSDAPGQGYEQYF.

The J gene is TRBJ2-7, the V gene TRBV11-2; TRBD1 agrees at 8 bases. Germline assignment: CDR1 SGHAT and CDR2 FQNNGV. J gave up 2 bases and V 3 bases, and 9 bases lay outside the gene matches. The CDR3 is 16 residues long. The CDR3 bases are TGTGCCAGCAGCTTGCAGAGACAGGGGCCGGCCTACGAGCAGTACTTC. As protein: CASSLQRQGPAYEQYF.

This sequence joins TRBV18 and TRBJ2-7; D is ambiguous. From germline, CDR1 is KGHSH and CDR2 LQKENI. The CDR3 extends over 12 amino acids. Trimming shortened V by 1 base and J by 6 bases, and 7 bases separated the two germline ends. CDR3 sequence reads: CASSPQSGEQYF. The CDR3 coding sequence is TGTGCCAGCTCACCACAGTCGGGCGAGCAGTACTTC.

This rearrangement joins TRBV6-1 to TRBJ2-7; D unclear. V lost 5 bases and J lost 3, with 8 bases in between. There are 12 residues in the CDR3. The germline CDR1 and CDR2 sequences are MNHNS and SASEGT. DNA for the CDR3: TGTGCCAGCAGTCCTGCGGACTACGAGCAGTACTTC. Amino acid sequence: CASSPADYEQYF.

The V gene is TRBV5-6, the J gene TRBJ2-3; 8 nucleotides agree with TRBD2. CDR3 length: 18 amino acids. The germline gives CDR1 SGHDT, CDR2 YYEEEE. Trimming cost V 4 bases and J 2 bases; bases outside gene matches: 15. CDR3 DNA sequence: TGTGCCAGCAGCCAACCGCCCGGGGGGGGGCTATACACAGATACGCAGTATTTT. This codes for CASSQPPGGGLYTDTQYF.

The chain links TRBV9 to TRBJ1-1, with D unresolved. Trimming shortened V by 0 bases and J by 0 bases, and 15 bases separated the two germline ends. The CDR3 runs to 17 residues. The germline CDR1 and CDR2 sequences are SGDLS and YYNGEE. This chain's CDR3 is CASSVAWANPMNTEAFF. CDR3 in DNA: TGTGCCAGCAGCGTAGCTTGGGCAAATCCCATGAACACTGAAGCTTTCTTT. The full variable domain, rest sourced from reference TRBV9 and TRBJ1-1, is DSGVTQTPKHLITATGQRVTLRCSPRSGDLSVYWYQQSLDQGLQFLIQYYNGEERAKGNILERFSAQQFPDLHSELNLSSLELGDSALYFCASSVAWANPMNTEAFFGQGTRLTVV.

The chain carries TRBV29-1 and TRBJ2-5; tentative D call: TRBD2 (5 bases). The CDR3 covers 14 residues. CDR1 SQVTM and CDR2 ANQGSEA come from the germline V gene. Trimming cost V 5 bases and J 1 base, with 14 bases left between them. CDR3 in amino acids: CSVYEVDSQETQYF. Written as DNA, the CDR3 is TGCAGCGTTTATGAGGTGGACTCCCAAGAGACCCAGTACTTC.

V gene TRBV11-2 combines with J gene TRBJ1-4; D possibly corresponds to TRBD1 (5 bases). V was trimmed by 4 bases and J by 8 bases, leaving 14 bases between them. The CDR3 runs to 14 residues. Germline V gene data show CDR1 as SGHAT and CDR2 as FQNNGV. The CDR3 reads CASSSSGGGEKLFF. The CDR3 DNA reads as TGTGCCAGCAGCTCGTCTGGGGGAGGGGAAAAACTGTTTTTT.

The chain joins TRBV13 to TRBJ2-7; maybe TRBD2 (5 bases). Per the germline V gene, CDR1 is PRHDT and CDR2 is FYEKMQ (reference sequence). The V and J ends lost 2 bases and 3 bases respectively, with 8 bases between them. This CDR3 has 13 residues. The CDR3 nucleotides read TGTGCCAGCAGCTTACACGGGGTCTACGAGCAGTACTTC. Protein: CASSLHGVYEQYF.

This clone appeared once. The chain is built from TRBV7-9 and TRBJ1-2; 7 bases align to TRBD1. This CDR3 comprises 14 residues. V lost 5 bases, J lost 2 bases, and 5 bases stayed unmatched. Germline CDR1 SEHNR, CDR2 FQNEAQ (reference sequence). CDR3 region: CASSLTGPNYGYTF. The CDR3 DNA reads as TGTGCCAGCAGCCTGACAGGGCCCAACTATGGCTACACCTTC.

The CDR3 loop reads CASSSDRGRNEQFF. CDR3 in DNA: TGTGCCAGCAGTTCGGACAGGGGGCGTAATGAGCAGTTCTTC. The rearrangement links TRBV7-8 to TRBJ2-1, with 11 bases fitting TRBD1. Germline CDR1 and CDR2: SGHVS and FQNEAQ. The CDR3 runs to 14 residues. V was clipped by 6 bases and J by 7 bases; unmatched bases: 5.

The chain links TRBV7-2 to TRBJ1-2; a weak D match, TRBD1 (6 bases). V lost 6 bases, J lost 4 bases, and 12 bases lay in between. The CDR3 has 13 amino acids. CDR1 and CDR2 from the germline V gene are SGHTA and FQGNSA. The CDR3 DNA reads TGTGCCAGCAGGGCCACAGGGATCTATGGCTACACCTTC. It yields the protein CASRATGIYGYTF. Drawing the rest from reference TRBV7-2 and TRBJ1-2, the complete variable domain is GAGVSQSPSNKVTEKGKDVELRCDPISGHTALYWYRQSLGQGLEFLIYFQGNSAPDKSGLPSDRFSAERTGGSVSTLTIQRTQQEDSAVYLCASRATGIYGYTFGSGTRLTVV.